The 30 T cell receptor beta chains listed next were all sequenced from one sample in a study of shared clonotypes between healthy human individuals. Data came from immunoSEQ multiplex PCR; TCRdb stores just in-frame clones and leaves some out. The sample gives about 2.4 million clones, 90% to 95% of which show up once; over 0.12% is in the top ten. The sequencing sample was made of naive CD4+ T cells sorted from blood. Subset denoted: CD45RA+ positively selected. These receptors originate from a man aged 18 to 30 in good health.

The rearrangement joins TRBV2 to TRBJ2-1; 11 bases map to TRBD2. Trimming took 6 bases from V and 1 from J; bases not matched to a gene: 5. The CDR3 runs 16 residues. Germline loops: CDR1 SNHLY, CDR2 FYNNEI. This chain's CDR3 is CASRTGTSGSYNEQFF. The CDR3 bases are TGTGCCAGCAGGACCGGGACTAGCGGTTCCTACAATGAGCAGTTCTTC.

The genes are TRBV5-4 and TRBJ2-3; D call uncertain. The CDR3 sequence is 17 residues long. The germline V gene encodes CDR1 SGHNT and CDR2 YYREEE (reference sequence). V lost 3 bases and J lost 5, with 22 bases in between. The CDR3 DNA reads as TGTGCCAGCAGCTCGTTTTCGGCCGAACTGGGCGGAGATACGCAGTATTTT. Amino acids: CASSSFSAELGGDTQYF.

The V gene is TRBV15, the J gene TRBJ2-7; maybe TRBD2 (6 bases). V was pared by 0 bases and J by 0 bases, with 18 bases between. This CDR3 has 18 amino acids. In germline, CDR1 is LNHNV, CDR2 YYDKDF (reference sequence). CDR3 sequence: CATSRDSLRGLSSYEQYF. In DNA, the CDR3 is TGTGCCACCAGCAGAGACTCTTTGAGGGGACTGAGCTCCTACGAGCAGTACTTC.

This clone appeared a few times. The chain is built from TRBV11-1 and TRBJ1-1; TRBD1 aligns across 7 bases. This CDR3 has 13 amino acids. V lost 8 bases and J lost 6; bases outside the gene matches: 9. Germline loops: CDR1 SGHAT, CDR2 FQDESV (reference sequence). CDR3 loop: CASGQTGASEAFF. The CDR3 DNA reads TGTGCCAGCGGCCAAACAGGGGCGTCTGAAGCTTTCTTT. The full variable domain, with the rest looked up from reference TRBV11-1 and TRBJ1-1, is EAEVAQSPRYKITEKSQAVAFWCDPISGHATLYWYRQILGQGPELLVQFQDESVVDDSQLPKDRFSAERLKGVDSTLKIQPAELGDSAMYLCASGQTGASEAFFGQGTRLTVV.

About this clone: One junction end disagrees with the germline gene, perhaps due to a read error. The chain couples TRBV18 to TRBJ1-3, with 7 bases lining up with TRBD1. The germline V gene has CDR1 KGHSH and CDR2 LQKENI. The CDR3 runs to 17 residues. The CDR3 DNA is TGTGCCAGCTCGCCACAGGGGAATGGGTTCCCTGGAAACACCATATATTTT. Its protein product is CASSPQGNGFPGNTIYF.

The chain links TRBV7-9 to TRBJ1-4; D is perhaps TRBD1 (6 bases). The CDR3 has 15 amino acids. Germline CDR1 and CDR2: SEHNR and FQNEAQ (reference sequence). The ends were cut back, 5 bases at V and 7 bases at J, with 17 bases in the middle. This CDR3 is CASSTITGSGEKLFF. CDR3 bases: TGTGCCAGCAGCACGATAACAGGGTCTGGTGAAAAACTGTTTTTT.

DNA of the CDR3: TGTGCCAGTAGAATTCCAGGGTCTGGGGCCAACGTCCTGACTTTC. As protein: CASRIPGSGANVLTF. The rearrangement joins TRBV19 to TRBJ2-6; TRBD1 might be the D (5 bases). The CDR3 length is 15 residues. Deletions cut 6 bases from V and 1 base from J, with 10 bases between. Germline CDR1 reads LNHDA; CDR2 reads SQIVND (reference sequence).

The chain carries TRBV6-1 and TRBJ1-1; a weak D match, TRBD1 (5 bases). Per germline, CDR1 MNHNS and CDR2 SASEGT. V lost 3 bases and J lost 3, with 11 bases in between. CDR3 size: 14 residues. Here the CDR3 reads CASSDMAGYTEAFF. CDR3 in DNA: TGTGCCAGCAGTGATATGGCAGGGTACACTGAAGCTTTCTTT.

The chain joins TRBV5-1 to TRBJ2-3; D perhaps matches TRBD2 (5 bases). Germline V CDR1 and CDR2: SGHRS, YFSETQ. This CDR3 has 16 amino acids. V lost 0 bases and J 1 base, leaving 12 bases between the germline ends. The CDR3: CASSLGAGRGTDTQYF. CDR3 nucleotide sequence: TGCGCCAGCAGCTTGGGCGCGGGCCGCGGCACAGATACGCAGTATTTT.

CDR3 bases: TGTGCCAGCAGCTCCAGGACCAACACCGGGGAGCTGTTTTTT. Its protein product is CASSSRTNTGELFF. The V gene is TRBV9, the J gene TRBJ2-2; D gene unclear. The germline V gene has CDR1 SGDLS and CDR2 YYNGEE. V lost 4 bases and J 2 bases, leaving 9 bases between the germline ends. CDR3 length equals 14 residues.

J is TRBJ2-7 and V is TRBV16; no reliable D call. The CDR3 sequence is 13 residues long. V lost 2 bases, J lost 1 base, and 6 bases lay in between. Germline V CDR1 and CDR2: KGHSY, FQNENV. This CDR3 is CASSQEQSYEQYF. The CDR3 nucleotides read TGTGCCAGCAGCCAAGAGCAGTCCTACGAGCAGTACTTC. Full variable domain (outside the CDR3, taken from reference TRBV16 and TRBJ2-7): GEEVAQTPKHLVRGEGQKAKLYCAPIKGHSYVFWYQQVLKNEFKFLISFQNENVFDETGMPKERFSAKCLPNSPCSLEIQATKLEDSAVYFCASSQEQSYEQYFGPGTRLTVT.

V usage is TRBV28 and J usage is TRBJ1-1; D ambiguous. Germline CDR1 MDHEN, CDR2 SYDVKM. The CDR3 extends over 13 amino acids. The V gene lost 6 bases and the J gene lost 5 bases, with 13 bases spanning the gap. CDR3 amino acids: CASRTALPTEAFF. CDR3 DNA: TGTGCCAGCAGAACAGCTTTACCAACTGAAGCTTTCTTT.

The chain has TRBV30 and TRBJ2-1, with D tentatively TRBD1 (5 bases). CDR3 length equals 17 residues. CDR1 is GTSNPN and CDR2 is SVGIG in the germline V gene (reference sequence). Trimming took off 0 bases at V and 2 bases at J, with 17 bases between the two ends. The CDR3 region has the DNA TGTGCCTGGAGTGTAGCCAAAACAGGTATTACCTACAATGAGCAGTTCTTC. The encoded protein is CAWSVAKTGITYNEQFF. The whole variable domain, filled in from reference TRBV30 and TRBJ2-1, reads SQTIHQWPATLVQPVGSPLSLECTVEGTSNPNLYWYRQAAGRGLQLLFYSVGIGQISSEVPQNLSASRPQDRQFILSSKKLLLSDSGFYLCAWSVAKTGITYNEQFFGPGTRLTVL.

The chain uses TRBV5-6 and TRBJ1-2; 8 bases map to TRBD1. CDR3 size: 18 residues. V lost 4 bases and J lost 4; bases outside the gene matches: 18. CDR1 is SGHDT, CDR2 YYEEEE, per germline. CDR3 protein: CASSTPGTGPTVAYGYTF. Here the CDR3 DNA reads TGTGCCAGCAGCACCCCCGGGACAGGCCCTACGGTTGCCTATGGCTACACCTTC.

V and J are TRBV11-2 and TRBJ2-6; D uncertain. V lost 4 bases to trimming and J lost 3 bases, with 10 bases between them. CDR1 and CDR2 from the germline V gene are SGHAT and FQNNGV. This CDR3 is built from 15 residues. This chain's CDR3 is CASSSNQLGANVLTF. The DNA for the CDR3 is TGTGCCAGCAGCTCTAACCAACTTGGGGCCAACGTCCTGACTTTC.

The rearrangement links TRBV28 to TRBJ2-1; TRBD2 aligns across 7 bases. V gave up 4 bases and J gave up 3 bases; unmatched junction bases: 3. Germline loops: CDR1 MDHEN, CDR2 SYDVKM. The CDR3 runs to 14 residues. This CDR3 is CASSSGGNYNEQFF. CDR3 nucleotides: TGTGCCAGCAGTTCCGGGGGGAACTACAATGAGCAGTTCTTC.

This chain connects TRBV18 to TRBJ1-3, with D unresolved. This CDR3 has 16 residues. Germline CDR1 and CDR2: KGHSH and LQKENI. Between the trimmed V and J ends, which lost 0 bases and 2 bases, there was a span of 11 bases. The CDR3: CASSPPIGGTGNTIYF. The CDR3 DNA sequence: TGTGCCAGCTCACCACCGATCGGTGGCACTGGAAACACCATATATTTT.

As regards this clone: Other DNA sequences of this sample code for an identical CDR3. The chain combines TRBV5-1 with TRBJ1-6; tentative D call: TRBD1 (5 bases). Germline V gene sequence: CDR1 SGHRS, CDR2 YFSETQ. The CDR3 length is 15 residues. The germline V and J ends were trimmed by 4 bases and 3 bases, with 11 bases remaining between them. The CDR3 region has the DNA TGCGCCAGCAGCCCTGGGGGGGACTATAATTCACCCCTCCACTTT. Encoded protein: CASSPGGDYNSPLHF.

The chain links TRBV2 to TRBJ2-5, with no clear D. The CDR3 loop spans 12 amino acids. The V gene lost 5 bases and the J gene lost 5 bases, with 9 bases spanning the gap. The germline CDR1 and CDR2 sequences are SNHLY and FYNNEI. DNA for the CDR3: TGTGCCAGCAGTCTAGGATGGGAGACCCAGTACTTC. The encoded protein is CASSLGWETQYF.

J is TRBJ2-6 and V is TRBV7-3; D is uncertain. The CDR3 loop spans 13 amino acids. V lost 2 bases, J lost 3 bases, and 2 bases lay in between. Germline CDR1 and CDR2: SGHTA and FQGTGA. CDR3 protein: CASSLGGANVLTF. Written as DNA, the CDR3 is TGTGCCAGCAGCTTAGGTGGGGCCAACGTCCTGACTTTC. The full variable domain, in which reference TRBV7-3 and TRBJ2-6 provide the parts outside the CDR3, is GAGVSQTPSNKVTEKGKYVELRCDPISGHTALYWYRQSLGQGPEFLIYFQGTGAADDSGLPNDRFFAVRPEGSVSTLKIQRTERGDSAVYLCASSLGGANVLTFGAGSRLTVL.

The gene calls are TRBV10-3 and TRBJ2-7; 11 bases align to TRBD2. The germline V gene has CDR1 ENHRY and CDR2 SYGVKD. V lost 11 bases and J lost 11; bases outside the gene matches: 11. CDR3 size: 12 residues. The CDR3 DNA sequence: TGTGCCGCCAGAATAGCGGGAGGGCCTGAGTACTTC. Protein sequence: CAARIAGGPEYF.

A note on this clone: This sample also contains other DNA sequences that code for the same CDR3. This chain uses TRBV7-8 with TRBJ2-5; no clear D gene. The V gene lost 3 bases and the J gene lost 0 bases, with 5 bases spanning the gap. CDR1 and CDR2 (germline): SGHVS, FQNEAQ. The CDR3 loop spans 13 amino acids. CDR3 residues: CASSFRHQETQYF. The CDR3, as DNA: TGTGCCAGCAGCTTTCGACACCAAGAGACCCAGTACTTC.

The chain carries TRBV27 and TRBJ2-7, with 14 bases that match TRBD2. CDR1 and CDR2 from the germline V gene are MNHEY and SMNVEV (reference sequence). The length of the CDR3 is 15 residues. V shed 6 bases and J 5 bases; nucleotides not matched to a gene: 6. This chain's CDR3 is CASRGLAGGVDEQYF. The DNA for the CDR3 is TGTGCCAGCAGAGGACTAGCGGGAGGAGTCGACGAGCAGTACTTC.

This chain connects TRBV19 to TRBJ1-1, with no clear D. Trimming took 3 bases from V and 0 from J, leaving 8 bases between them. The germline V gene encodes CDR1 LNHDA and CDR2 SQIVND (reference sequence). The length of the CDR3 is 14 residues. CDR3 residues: CASSIREMNTEAFF. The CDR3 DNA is TGTGCCAGTAGTATTCGGGAGATGAACACTGAAGCTTTCTTT.

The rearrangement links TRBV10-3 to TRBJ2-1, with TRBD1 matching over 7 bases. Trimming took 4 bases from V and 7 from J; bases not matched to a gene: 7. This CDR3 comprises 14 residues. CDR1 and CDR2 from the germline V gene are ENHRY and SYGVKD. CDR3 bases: TGTGCCATCAGTGTGTCAGGGGGTGGGAATGAGCAGTTCTTC. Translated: CAISVSGGGNEQFF.

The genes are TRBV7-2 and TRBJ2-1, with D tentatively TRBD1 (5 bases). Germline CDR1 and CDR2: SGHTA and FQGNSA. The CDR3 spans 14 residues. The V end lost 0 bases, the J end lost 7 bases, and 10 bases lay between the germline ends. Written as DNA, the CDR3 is TGTGCCAGCAGCTTAGCGGGAAGGGGTAATGAGCAGTTCTTC. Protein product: CASSLAGRGNEQFF.

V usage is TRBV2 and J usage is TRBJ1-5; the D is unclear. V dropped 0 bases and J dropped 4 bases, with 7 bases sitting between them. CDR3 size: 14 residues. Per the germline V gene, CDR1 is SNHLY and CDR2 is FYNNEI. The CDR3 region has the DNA TGTGCCAGCAGTGAAGCGCGATCAAATCAGCCCCAGCATTTT. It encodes CASSEARSNQPQHF.

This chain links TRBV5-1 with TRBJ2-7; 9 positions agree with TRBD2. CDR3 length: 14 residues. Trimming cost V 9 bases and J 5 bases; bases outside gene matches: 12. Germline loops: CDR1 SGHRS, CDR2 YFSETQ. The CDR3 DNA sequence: TGCGCCACCAGTAGCGGGAGTCAGCTAGACGAGCAGTACTTC. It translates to CATSSGSQLDEQYF.

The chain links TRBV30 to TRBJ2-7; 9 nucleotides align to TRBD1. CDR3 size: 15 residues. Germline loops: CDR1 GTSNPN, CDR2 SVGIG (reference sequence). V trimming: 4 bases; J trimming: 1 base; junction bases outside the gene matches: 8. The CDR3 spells CAWTPGGTGSYEQYF. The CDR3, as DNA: TGTGCCTGGACCCCAGGGGGGACAGGGTCCTACGAGCAGTACTTC.

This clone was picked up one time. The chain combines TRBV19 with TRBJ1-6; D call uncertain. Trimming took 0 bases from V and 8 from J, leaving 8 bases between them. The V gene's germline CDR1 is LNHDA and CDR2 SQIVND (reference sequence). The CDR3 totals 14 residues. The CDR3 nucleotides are TGTGCCAGTAGTATAGATCAGTTCTATTCACCCCTCCACTTT. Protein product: CASSIDQFYSPLHF.